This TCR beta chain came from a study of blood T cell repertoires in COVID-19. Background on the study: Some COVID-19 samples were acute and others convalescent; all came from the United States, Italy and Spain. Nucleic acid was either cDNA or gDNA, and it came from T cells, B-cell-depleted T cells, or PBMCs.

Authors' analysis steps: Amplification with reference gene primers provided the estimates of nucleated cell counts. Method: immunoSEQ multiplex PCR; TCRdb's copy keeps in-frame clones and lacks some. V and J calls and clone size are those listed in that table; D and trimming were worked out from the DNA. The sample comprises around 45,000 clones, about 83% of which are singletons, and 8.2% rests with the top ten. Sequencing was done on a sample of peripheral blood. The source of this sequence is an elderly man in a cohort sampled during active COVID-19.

The CDR3 nucleotides read TGTGCCAGCAGCTTAGACGGGAGTCGACCCAATGAGCAGTTCTTC. It is translated as CASSLDGSRPNEQFF. The rearrangement links TRBV7-2 to TRBJ2-1; a weak D match, TRBD2 (6 bases). V lost 1 base and J lost 6, with 13 bases in between. CDR1 and CDR2 (germline): SGHTA, FQGNSA. The CDR3 contains 15 residues.